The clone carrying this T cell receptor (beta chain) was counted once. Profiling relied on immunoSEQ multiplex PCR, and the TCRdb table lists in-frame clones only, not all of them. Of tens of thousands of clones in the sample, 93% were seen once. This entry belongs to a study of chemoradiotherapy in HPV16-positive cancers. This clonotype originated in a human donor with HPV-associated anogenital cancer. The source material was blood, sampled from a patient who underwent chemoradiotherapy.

As DNA, the CDR3 is TGTGCCAGCAGACCTAGCGGGAGGGCCCCCTACGAGCAGTACTTC. Amino acid sequence: CASRPSGRAPYEQYF. The gene calls are TRBV28 and TRBJ2-7; 12 bases fit TRBD2. CDR3 size: 15 residues. V lost 6 bases to trimming and J lost 2 bases; unmatched junction nucleotides: 5. Per germline, CDR1 MDHEN and CDR2 SYDVKM.